The next 19 T cell receptor beta chains were all read from a single sample in a study of tumor-infiltrating lymphocytes in primary liver carcinoma. The researchers produced TCR beta cDNA from around 500 ng total RNA with a constant-region primer. Investigators got TCR beta libraries out of three nested multiplex PCR rounds, done with slightly modified ARM-PCR. Forward primers for TRBV1-TRBV30 and a C-beta reverse primer served the first two PCR rounds, at about 10 cycles each. Each CDR3 protein is one row after TCRdb ran MiXCR on the multiplex PCR reads. The sample lists 150,000 to 200,000 distinct CDR3 sequences, about 60% occurring once. Unsorted whole blood supplied the RNA, and germline DNA was extracted too. The sample taken for sequencing was peripheral blood. The origin of the receptors is a man in his forties or fifties with primary liver carcinoma and hepatitis B virus infection.

About this clonotype: This may arise from a read error, as a much more abundant clone is one base away. J is TRBJ2-7 and V is TRBV29-1; no definite D call. This CDR3 is 11 amino acids long. Germline-derived CDR1 and CDR2 are SQVTM and ANQGSEA. V was cut by 5 bases and J by 1 base, with 6 bases left in between. The CDR3 DNA reads TGCAGCGTTATAGTTTCCTACGAGCAGTACTTC. Translated: CSVIVSYEQYF.

On this clonotype: A much larger clone differs by one base, so this may be a read error. The genes are TRBV11-3 and TRBJ2-5, with D uncertain. This CDR3 comprises 14 residues. Germline CDR1 and CDR2: SGHNT and YENEEA. Trimming pared 5 bases from V and 2 bases from J, leaving 12 bases between. The CDR3 spells CASSPSVEQETQYF. DNA for the CDR3: TGTGCCAGCAGCCCATCGGTAGAGCAAGAGACCCAGTACTTC.

On this clonotype itself: Compared with germline, one end of the junction differs, possibly owing to a read error. V usage is TRBV4-2 and J usage is TRBJ2-7, with TRBD2 matching over 11 bases. The CDR3 loop spans 18 amino acids. Germline V gene data show CDR1 as LGHNA and CDR2 as YNFKEQ. DNA for the CDR3: TGTGCCGGCAGCCAAGATATCACTAGCGGGAGCCATATGTACGAGCAGTACTTC. It encodes CAGSQDITSGSHMYEQYF.

This clonotype was seen once. V and J are TRBV5-4 and TRBJ2-3, with D hard to call. The V gene's germline CDR1 is SGHNT and CDR2 YYREEE (reference sequence). This CDR3 region has 14 residues. Trimming took 1 base from V and 1 from J, leaving 7 bases between them. CDR3 sequence: CASSLLGGTDTQYF. For the CDR3, the DNA is TGTGCCAGCAGCTTGCTAGGCGGCACAGATACGCAGTATTTT.

This clonotype was picked up many times. This chain uses TRBV11-2 with TRBJ2-7, with 9 bases matching TRBD2. V shed 5 bases and J 3 bases; nucleotides not matched to a gene: 23. The CDR3 spans 20 residues. CDR1 is SGHAT and CDR2 is FQNNGV in the germline V gene. This CDR3 reads CASSLPSRELKAGGVYEQYF. CDR3 in DNA: TGTGCCAGCAGCCTCCCAAGTAGGGAACTTAAAGCGGGAGGCGTCTACGAGCAGTACTTC.

The rearrangement uses TRBV10-2 and TRBJ2-3; D is undetermined. V dropped 6 bases and J dropped 6 bases, with 10 bases sitting between them. Germline V lookup: CDR1 WSHSY, CDR2 SAAADI. The CDR3 extends over 12 amino acids. Here the CDR3 DNA reads TGCGCCAGCAGAGATATTGGGGATACGCAGTATTTT. Translating it yields CASRDIGDTQYF.

Concerning this clonotype: With a much larger clone just one base away, this may be a read error. The gene calls are TRBV11-3 and TRBJ2-1; 8 bases are shared with TRBD2. This CDR3 spans 14 amino acids. CDR1 is SGHNT, CDR2 YENEEA, per germline. This CDR3 is CANSPSGLENEQFF. CDR3 nucleotide sequence: TGTGCCAACAGCCCCTCGGGACTAGAGAATGAGCAGTTCTTC.

This chain links TRBV28 with TRBJ2-5, with 11 bases aligning to TRBD2. Germline V lookup: CDR1 MDHEN, CDR2 SYDVKM. V lost 4 bases and J lost 5; bases outside the gene matches: 6. This CDR3 spans 15 amino acids. CDR3 sequence: CASSSLAGGTETQYF. DNA of the CDR3: TGTGCCAGCAGTTCCTTAGCGGGAGGGACGGAGACCCAGTACTTC.

The CDR3 protein is CASSWGLEAFYEQYF. In DNA form, the CDR3 reads TGCGCCAGCAGCTGGGGACTGGAGGCCTTCTACGAGCAGTACTTC. The gene calls are TRBV5-1 and TRBJ2-7, with D maybe TRBD2 (6 bases). Between the trimmed V and J ends, which lost 3 bases and 3 bases, there was a span of 16 bases. This CDR3 is 15 amino acids long. The germline gives CDR1 SGHRS, CDR2 YFSETQ.

Of note for this clonotype: Germline and junction disagree at one end, which may indicate a read error. The V gene is TRBV30, the J gene TRBJ2-3, with a weak D call TRBD2 (7 bases). Germline loops: CDR1 GTSNPN, CDR2 SVGIG (reference sequence). There are 13 residues in the CDR3. The CDR3 loop reads CARQMGGADMQYF. The CDR3 DNA reads TGTGCCCGACAGATGGGGGGGGCAGATATGCAGTATTTT.

This chain connects TRBV6-6 to TRBJ1-2, with TRBD1 identical over 9 bases. This CDR3 is 17 amino acids long. With V trimmed by 6 bases and J by 6 bases, 17 bases remained unmatched. Per germline, CDR1 MNHNY and CDR2 SVGAGI (reference sequence). CDR3: CASSTPDRGRIENGYTF. In nucleotides, the CDR3 is TGTGCCAGCAGCACCCCGGACAGGGGAAGGATCGAGAATGGCTACACCTTC.

The V and J genes are TRBV5-5 and TRBJ2-4; D is possibly TRBD1 or TRBD2 (6 bases each). CDR1 SGHKS and CDR2 YYEKEE come from the germline V gene (reference sequence). Trimming shortened V by 0 bases and J by 3 bases, and 7 bases separated the two germline ends. CDR3 size: 14 residues. CDR3 DNA: TGTGCCAGCAGCTTGGAGGGGGGCAAAAACATTCAGTACTTC. Its protein product is CASSLEGGKNIQYF. Looking up the rest from reference TRBV5-5 and TRBJ2-4 gives the full variable domain: DAGVTQSPTHLIKTRGQQVTLRCSPISGHKSVSWYQQVLGQGPQFIFQYYEKEERGRGNFPDRFSARQFPNYSSELNVNALLLGDSALYLCASSLEGGKNIQYFGAGTRLSVL.

J is TRBJ2-1 and V is TRBV6-5, with TRBD2 matching over 9 bases. Trimming cost V 5 bases and J 10 bases; bases outside gene matches: 6. The germline gives CDR1 MNHEY, CDR2 SVGAGI. This CDR3 region has 13 residues. The CDR3 DNA reads as TGTGCCAGCAGTCGAGGGACTAGCAGCGAGCAGTTCTTC. It specifies CASSRGTSSEQFF.

V and J are TRBV29-1 and TRBJ2-1; D is possibly TRBD2 (6 bases). The CDR3 covers 13 residues. V lost 5 bases and J 4 bases, leaving 12 bases between the germline ends. CDR1 is SQVTM, CDR2 ANQGSEA, per germline. The CDR3 sequence is CSVNLGTYNEQFF. For the CDR3, the DNA is TGCAGCGTTAACCTCGGGACTTACAATGAGCAGTTCTTC.

About this clonotype itself: A read error may account for a junction end that differs from germline. This sequence joins TRBV14 and TRBJ2-2, with D tentatively TRBD2 (5 bases). This CDR3 is 16 amino acids long. The V gene's germline CDR1 is SGHDN and CDR2 FVKESK. The CDR3 DNA reads as TGTGCCAGCAGCCAAGTAGCTGGAGGTTACACCGGGAAGCTGTTTTTT. This sequence encodes CASSQVAGGYTGKLFF.

The V and J genes are TRBV6-2 or TRBV6-3 and TRBJ2-2, with 8 bases fitting TRBD2. The germline V gene has CDR1 MNHEY and CDR2 SVGEGT. V shed 1 base, J shed 2 bases, and the junction held 3 bases outside the gene matches. This CDR3 comprises 16 residues. The CDR3 region is CASSYFGRANTGELFF. In DNA, the CDR3 is TGTGCCAGCAGTTACTTCGGGAGGGCCAACACCGGGGAGCTGTTTTTT.

Note on this clonotype: This could be a read error, since a much larger clone is one nucleotide away. The V and J genes are TRBV14 and TRBJ2-1; D call uncertain. V was pared by 1 base and J by 5 bases, with 6 bases between. Germline V gene lookup returns CDR1 SGHDN and CDR2 FVKESK. CDR3 length: 13 residues. The CDR3 spells CASSQGPDNEQFF. In nucleotides, the CDR3 is TGTGCCAGCAGCCAAGGGCCCGACAATGAGCAGTTCTTC.

Only a few counts were recorded for this clonotype. As DNA, the CDR3 is TGTGCCATCAGTGAGTCGAATCTGAACACTGAAGCTTTCTTT. Translating gives CAISESNLNTEAFF. This chain links TRBV10-3 with TRBJ1-1; D gene ambiguous. The CDR3 totals 14 residues. Per the germline V gene, CDR1 is ENHRY and CDR2 is SYGVKD. V was pared by 0 bases and J by 0 bases, with 5 bases between.

The gene calls are TRBV5-1 and TRBJ2-7; 7 nucleotides line up with TRBD1. The J segment lost 5 bases and the V segment lost 1 base, leaving 6 bases of the junction unmatched. Germline V CDR1 and CDR2: SGHRS, YFSETQ. CDR3 size: 14 residues. In DNA, the CDR3 is TGCGCCAGCAGCTTGCTGGACAGGCGAGACGAGCAGTACTTC. Amino acid sequence: CASSLLDRRDEQYF. The full variable domain, with the rest looked up from reference TRBV5-1 and TRBJ2-7, is KAGVTQTPRYLIKTRGQQVTLSCSPISGHRSVSWYQQTPGQGLQFLFEYFSETQRNKGNFPGRFSGRQFSNSRSEMNVSTLELGDSALYLCASSLLDRRDEQYFGPGTRLTVT.